This T cell receptor (beta chain) was sequenced in a study of a mutant IDH1 vaccine in newly diagnosed glioma. About the study: Radiotherapy alone preceded vaccination by 4-6 weeks; alternatively, vaccination started with temozolomide cycles.

Assay: immunoSEQ multiplex PCR; the TCRdb copy retains only in-frame clones and omits some. The table has about 55,000 clones, 75% to 90% seen once. Looked up from germline, CDR1 is MNHEY and CDR2 is SVGAGI. This CDR3 spans 16 amino acids. As for time point: week 23, last vaccination. Every vaccine dose comprised 300 ug of mutant IDH1 20-mer peptide plus topical imiquimod. As to this clone: The target antigen is unknown. A read error may account for a junction end that differs from germline.

Study-wide results and limits: The study observed vaccine-induced immune responses in 93.3% of patients.

The sequence was obtained from a man aged 35 to 55 with glioma. The chain employs TRBV6-5 and TRBJ1-5, with 7 bases lining up with TRBD1. The starting material was PBMCs, obtained from a glioma patient whose treatment included an IDH1 peptide vaccine. CDR3 sequence: CASSSEWGRGVVPQHF. The CDR3, as DNA: TGTGCCAGTAGTTCAGAGTGGGGCAGGGGGGTAGTTCCCCAGCATTTT.